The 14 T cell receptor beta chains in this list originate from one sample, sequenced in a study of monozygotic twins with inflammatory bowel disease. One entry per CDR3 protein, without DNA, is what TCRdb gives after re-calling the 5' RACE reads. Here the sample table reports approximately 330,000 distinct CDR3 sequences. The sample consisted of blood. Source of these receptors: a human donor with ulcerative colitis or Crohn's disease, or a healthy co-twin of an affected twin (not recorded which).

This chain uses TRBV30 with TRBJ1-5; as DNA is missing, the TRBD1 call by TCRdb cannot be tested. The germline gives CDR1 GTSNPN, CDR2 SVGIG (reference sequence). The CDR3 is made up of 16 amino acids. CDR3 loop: CAWSYSGGRGSQPQHF.

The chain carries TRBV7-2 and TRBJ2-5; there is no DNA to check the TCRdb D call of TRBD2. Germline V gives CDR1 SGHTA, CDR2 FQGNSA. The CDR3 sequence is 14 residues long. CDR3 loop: CASSFSTSFETQYF. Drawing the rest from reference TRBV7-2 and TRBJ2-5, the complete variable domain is GAGVSQSPSNKVTEKGKDVELRCDPISGHTALYWYRQSLGQGLEFLIYFQGNSAPDKSGLPSDRFSAERTGGSVSTLTIQRTQQEDSAVYLCASSFSTSFETQYFGPGTRLLVL.

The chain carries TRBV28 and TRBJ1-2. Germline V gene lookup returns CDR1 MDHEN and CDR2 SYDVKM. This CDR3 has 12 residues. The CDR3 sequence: CASSFQGFGYTF.

Here the CDR3 reads CASSFRGEKLFF. The chain couples TRBV7-9 to TRBJ1-4; TCRdb selects TRBD1, and the lack of DNA leaves this call unchecked. There are 12 residues in the CDR3. The germline V gene encodes CDR1 SEHNR and CDR2 FQNEAQ (reference sequence).

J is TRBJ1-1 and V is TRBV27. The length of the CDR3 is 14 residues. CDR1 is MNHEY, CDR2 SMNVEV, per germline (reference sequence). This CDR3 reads CASSYERRATEAFF.

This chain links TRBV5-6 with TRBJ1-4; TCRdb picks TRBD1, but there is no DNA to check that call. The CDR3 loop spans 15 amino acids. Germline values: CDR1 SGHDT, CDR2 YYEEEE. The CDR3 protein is CASSLWGQGNEKLFF.

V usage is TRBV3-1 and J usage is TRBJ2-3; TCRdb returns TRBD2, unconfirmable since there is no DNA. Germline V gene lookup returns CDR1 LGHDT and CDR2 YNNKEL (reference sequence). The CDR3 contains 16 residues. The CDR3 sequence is CASSQARNSLTDTQYF.

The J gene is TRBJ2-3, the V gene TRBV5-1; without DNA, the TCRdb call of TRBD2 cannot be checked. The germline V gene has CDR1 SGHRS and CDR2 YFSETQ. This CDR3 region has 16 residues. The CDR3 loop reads CASSLDGREGTDTQYF.

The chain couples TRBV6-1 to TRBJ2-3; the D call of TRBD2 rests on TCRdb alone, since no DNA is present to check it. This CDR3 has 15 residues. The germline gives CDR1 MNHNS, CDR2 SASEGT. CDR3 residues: CASDLAGGVPDTQYF.

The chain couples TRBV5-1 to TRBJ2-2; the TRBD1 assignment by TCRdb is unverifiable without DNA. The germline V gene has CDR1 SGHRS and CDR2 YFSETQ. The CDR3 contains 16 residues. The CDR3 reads CASSAEQGVRTGELFF.

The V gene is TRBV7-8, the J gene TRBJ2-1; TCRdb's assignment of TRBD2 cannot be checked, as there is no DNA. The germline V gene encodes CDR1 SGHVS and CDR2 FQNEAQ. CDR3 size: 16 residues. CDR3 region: CASSLDPGTSIHEQFF.

The CDR3 sequence is CASSLTMNTEAFF. V is TRBV7-9 and J is TRBJ1-1. CDR1 is SEHNR and CDR2 is FQNEAQ in the germline V gene (reference sequence). There are 13 residues in the CDR3.

CDR3 amino acids: CASREASLFADAQYF. The chain has TRBV6-1 and TRBJ2-3; TCRdb lists TRBD2, though no DNA is available to test this call. This CDR3 is built from 15 residues. Germline V gene sequence: CDR1 MNHNS, CDR2 SASEGT.

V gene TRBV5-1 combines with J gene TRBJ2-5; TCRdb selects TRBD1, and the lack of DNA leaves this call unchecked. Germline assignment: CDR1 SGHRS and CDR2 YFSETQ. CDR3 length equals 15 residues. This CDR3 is CASSERTDRQETQYF.